This T cell receptor (beta chain) was obtained from a study of liver allograft versus peripheral blood T cells. Study overall: Recipients' peripheral blood supplied the T cell receptor repertoires against which those in transplanted livers were compared.

General study results and limits: Liver allografts reportedly held T cell receptor repertoires unlike those in peripheral blood.

Trimming stripped 4 bases from V and 5 bases from J, with 14 bases between. There are 14 residues in the CDR3. The germline V gene has CDR1 MNHEY and CDR2 SVGEGT. TCRdb re-analysed the reads in MiXCR, keeping a single row per CDR3 protein. The data contain roughly 13,000 distinct CDR3 sequences, 20% to 25% of them singletons. This clonotype ranks as medium-sized. Antigen: not known. This chain connects TRBV6-2 or TRBV6-3 to TRBJ1-2; D remains unclear. The receptor comes from a human patient who had a liver transplant. The T cells may come from the graft donor. The CDR3 sequence is CASSSRVQVYGYTF. The CDR3, as DNA: TGTGCCAGCAGTTCCCGGGTGCAGGTATATGGCTACACCTTC.